The present entry profiles one TCR beta chain with its context. The CDR3 extends over 15 amino acids. The ends lost 7 bases at V and 7 bases at J; junction bases unmatched: 10. Germline loops: CDR1 LGHNT, CDR2 FRNRAP. The time point here: persistent/refractory GD, antithyroid drugs over 5 years with positive TRAb. PBMC RNA served as the TCR library source. The sample is drawn from a study of regulatory T cells in long-lasting Graves disease. Combining iRepertoire HTBI primers with Arm-PCR of CDR3 regions, the authors built TCR beta libraries. Using its own MiXCR run on the multiplex PCR reads, TCRdb lists one record per CDR3 protein. This table has around 430,000 distinct CDR3 sequences, approximately 23% appearing once.

The sequencing used peripheral blood mononuclear cells (PBMCs), collected when the disease was refractory, from a patient treated with antithyroid drugs. The chain carries TRBV12-5 and TRBJ2-1, with TRBD2 matching over 10 bases. The source of this sequence is a female donor with Graves disease. DNA of the CDR3: TGTGCTAGTGTGGTCTCTAGCGGGAGTGGGAATGAGCAGTTCTTC. It translates to CASVVSSGSGNEQFF.